One TCR beta chain is described in this entry. The repertoire was sequenced with immunoSEQ multiplex PCR; TCRdb's copy has only in-frame clones and lacks some. This sample has 130,000 or so clones, with roughly 92% found just once. V lost 3 bases and J 2 bases, leaving 13 bases between the germline ends. Germline CDR1 KGHSH, CDR2 LQKENI. This CDR3 is 15 amino acids long. The record originates from a study of control samples from healthy donors and cancer patients. The sequenced sample consisted of blood. This TCR was recovered from a man aged 35 to 55 in good health. This chain uses TRBV18 with TRBJ1-1, with D hard to call. The CDR3 DNA follows: TGTGCCAGCTCACCCCTACGGTGGGGTAACACTGAAGCTTTCTTT. Amino acids: CASSPLRWGNTEAFF. Using reference TRBV18 and TRBJ1-1 for the parts outside the CDR3, the full variable domain is NAGVMQNPRHLVRRRGQEARLRCSPMKGHSHVYWYRQLPEEGLKFMVYLQKENIIDESGMPKERFSAEFPKEGPSILRIQQVVRGDSAAYFCASSPLRWGNTEAFFGQGTRLTVV.